Listed here are 22 T cell receptor beta chains from one sample, sequenced in a study of blood T cell repertoires in COVID-19. Repertoires were generated with immunoSEQ multiplex PCR, while TCRdb's copy carries only in-frame clones and drops some. This sample has about 300,000 clones, with 70% to 90% found just once. The sequenced material came from peripheral blood. The receptors stem from a man aged 65 to 79 with acute or convalescent COVID-19.

The chain's CDR3 is CASKRGHPVGEQYF. CDR3 in DNA: TGTGCCAGCAAAAGGGGACATCCGGTGGGGGAGCAGTACTTC. V is TRBV5-5 and J is TRBJ2-7; tentative D call: TRBD1 (6 bases). In germline, CDR1 is SGHKS, CDR2 YYEKEE (reference sequence). V lost 6 bases and J lost 7, with 20 bases in between. This CDR3 comprises 14 residues.

This chain joins TRBV7-9 and TRBJ1-1; the D is unclear. This CDR3 contains 12 residues. Per the germline V gene, CDR1 is SEHNR and CDR2 is FQNEAQ (reference sequence). V was trimmed by 5 bases and J by 1 base, leaving 5 bases between them. Here the CDR3 reads CASSGRNTEAFF. CDR3 nucleotides: TGTGCCAGCAGCGGTAGGAACACTGAAGCTTTCTTT.

The chain has TRBV28 and TRBJ1-5; 9 nucleotides match TRBD1. V lost 6 bases to trimming and J lost 4 bases; unmatched junction nucleotides: 10. The CDR3 extends over 16 amino acids. CDR1 is MDHEN and CDR2 is SYDVKM in the germline V gene. In DNA, the CDR3 is TGTGCCAGCAGACTGGGGGGGACAGGGTTAAATCAGCCCCAGCATTTT. It specifies CASRLGGTGLNQPQHF.

This sequence joins TRBV28 and TRBJ2-2; TRBD2 agrees at 7 bases. The CDR3 is 15 residues long. Unmatched junction bases numbered 6, after V lost 2 bases and J lost 6 bases. Germline CDR1 MDHEN, CDR2 SYDVKM. For the CDR3, the DNA is TGTGCCAGCAGTTTAGTGGGAGGGGTATCCGGGGAGCTGTTTTTT. This sequence encodes CASSLVGGVSGELFF.

This chain links TRBV7-9 with TRBJ2-5; 7 positions agree with TRBD2. CDR3 length: 14 residues. CDR1 is SEHNR and CDR2 is FQNEAQ in the germline V gene (reference sequence). V trimming: 2 bases; J trimming: 10 bases; junction bases outside the gene matches: 10. CDR3 DNA sequence: TGTGCCAGCAGCTTAAAGGGACCTAGCGGTAACCAGTACTTC. Its translation: CASSLKGPSGNQYF.

This clone was seen more than once but under ten times. The genes are TRBV4-2 and TRBJ1-2; no reliable D call. The CDR3 is 15 amino acids. The ends were cut back, 0 bases at V and 1 base at J, with 9 bases in the middle. CDR1 LGHNA and CDR2 YNFKEQ come from the germline V gene. In DNA form, the CDR3 reads TGTGCCAGCAGCCAAGAATACAGTAGTAACTATGGCTACACCTTC. Protein sequence: CASSQEYSSNYGYTF.

DNA of the CDR3: TGTGCCAGCAGCGTAGAGTCGAGTAGATCCACCGGGGAGCTGTTTTTT. It is translated as CASSVESSRSTGELFF. This sequence joins TRBV9 and TRBJ2-2; D unresolved. The germline V gene encodes CDR1 SGDLS and CDR2 YYNGEE. The CDR3 is made up of 16 amino acids. V dropped 0 bases and J dropped 4 bases, with 13 bases sitting between them.

The V and J genes are TRBV19 and TRBJ2-1, with 11 bases fitting TRBD2. Looked up from germline, CDR1 is LNHDA and CDR2 is SQIVND (reference sequence). The CDR3 length is 16 residues. V was clipped by 9 bases and J by 6 bases; unmatched bases: 13. CDR3 protein: CASRKEGLAEVNEQFF. In DNA, the CDR3 is TGTGCCAGCCGGAAGGAGGGACTAGCGGAGGTCAATGAGCAGTTCTTC. Based on the CDR3 plus reference TRBV19 and TRBJ2-1, the full variable domain is DGGITQSPKYLFRKEGQNVTLSCEQNLNHDAMYWYRQDPGQGLRLIYYSQIVNDFQKGDIAEGYSVSREKKESFPLTVTSAQKNPTAFYLCASRKEGLAEVNEQFFGPGTRLTVL.

V usage is TRBV3-1 (or the pseudogene TRBV3-2) and J usage is TRBJ1-4; 8 bases align to TRBD1. The germline V gene has CDR1 LGHDT and CDR2 YNNKEL (reference sequence). The CDR3 runs to 16 residues. V gave up 2 bases and J gave up 5 bases; unmatched junction bases: 7. The CDR3 spells CASSQNPGTGNEKLFF. As DNA, the CDR3 is TGTGCCAGCAGCCAAAACCCCGGGACAGGAAATGAAAAACTGTTTTTT.

This rearrangement joins TRBV3-1 (or the pseudogene TRBV3-2) to TRBJ2-5, with 8 bases lining up with TRBD2. Unmatched junction bases numbered 8, after V lost 1 base and J lost 13 bases. CDR3 length: 13 residues. CDR1 is LGHDT, CDR2 YNNKEL, per germline (reference sequence). CDR3 sequence (DNA): TGTGCCAGCAGCCAAGCTAGCCAGGCGGGGGGGTACTTC. Its protein product is CASSQASQAGGYF.

The CDR3 loop is CASTGQGAEKLFF. DNA for the CDR3: TGTGCCAGCACAGGGCAGGGGGCTGAAAAACTGTTTTTT. The V and J genes are TRBV9 and TRBJ1-4, with 8 bases that match TRBD1. From germline, CDR1 is SGDLS and CDR2 YYNGEE. CDR3 length equals 13 residues. The J segment lost 7 bases and the V segment lost 6 bases, leaving 5 bases of the junction unmatched.

The CDR3 region is CASSIPGQGQETQYF. The CDR3 bases are TGTGCCAGTAGTATCCCCGGACAGGGGCAAGAGACCCAGTACTTC. V and J are TRBV19 and TRBJ2-5, with 9 bases identical to TRBD1. From germline, CDR1 is LNHDA and CDR2 SQIVND (reference sequence). The junction had 4 bases not matched to a gene; V was cut back by 3 bases and J by 2 bases. This CDR3 is built from 15 residues.

The chain links TRBV28 to TRBJ2-1; a weak D match, TRBD1 (6 bases). This CDR3 spans 13 amino acids. Per the germline V gene, CDR1 is MDHEN and CDR2 is SYDVKM. V lost 4 bases, J lost 2 bases, and 6 bases lay in between. CDR3 coding DNA: TGTGCCAGCAGTTGGGACACCTACAATGAGCAGTTCTTC. Its translation is CASSWDTYNEQFF.

This chain joins TRBV7-6 and TRBJ2-2, with D perhaps TRBD2 (7 bases). Trimming pared 6 bases from V and 1 base from J, leaving 9 bases between. The CDR3 is 14 residues long. From germline, CDR1 is SGHVS and CDR2 FNYEAQ. The CDR3 DNA follows: TGTGCCAGCAGAGCGGGACAGAACACCGGGGAGCTGTTTTTT. Amino acids: CASRAGQNTGELFF.

The chain is built from TRBV2 and TRBJ1-5, with D maybe TRBD1 (6 bases). Trimming left V 5 bases short and J 3 bases short, with 11 bases between. This CDR3 has 14 amino acids. Germline V CDR1 and CDR2: SNHLY, FYNNEI. The CDR3 spells CASSLRDTNQPQHF. In nucleotides, the CDR3 is TGTGCCAGCAGTCTCCGGGACACCAATCAGCCCCAGCATTTT.

This chain uses TRBV7-8 with TRBJ2-7; TRBD1 might be the D (5 bases). The V gene lost 5 bases and the J gene lost 2 bases, with 22 bases spanning the gap. There are 17 residues in the CDR3. Germline CDR1 reads SGHVS; CDR2 reads FQNEAQ. CDR3 nucleotides: TGTGCCAGCAGCCCAGCTCCAGGGCAGGGCGGAACCTACGAGCAGTACTTC. The encoded protein is CASSPAPGQGGTYEQYF. Based on the CDR3 plus reference TRBV7-8 and TRBJ2-7, the full variable domain is GAGVSQSPRYKVAKRGQDVALRCDPISGHVSLFWYQQALGQGPEFLTYFQNEAQLDKSGLPSDRFFAERPEGSVSTLKIQRTQQEDSAVYLCASSPAPGQGGTYEQYFGPGTRLTVT.

The chain has TRBV6-2 or TRBV6-3 and TRBJ1-2, with D unresolved. Germline-derived CDR1 and CDR2 are MNHEY and SVGEGT. This CDR3 spans 13 amino acids. Trimming took 2 bases from V and 6 from J, leaving 10 bases between them. In DNA, the CDR3 is TGTGCCAGCAGTTACCCTGCGGGGAATGGCTACACCTTC. Protein product: CASSYPAGNGYTF.

This clone was detected once. The CDR3 DNA reads TGCGCCAGCAGCTTGAGTTCCGGCCGCGGGACTCCCTTGGGAAACACTGAAGCTTTCTTT. It translates to CASSLSSGRGTPLGNTEAFF. The chain combines TRBV5-1 with TRBJ1-1, with D perhaps matching TRBD1 (5 bases). The CDR3 loop spans 20 amino acids. Trimming stripped 1 base from V and 2 bases from J, with 27 bases between. The germline V gene has CDR1 SGHRS and CDR2 YFSETQ.

The V and J genes are TRBV18 and TRBJ1-4; D unclear. The germline CDR1 and CDR2 sequences are KGHSH and LQKENI. Trimming left V 4 bases short and J 0 bases short, with 12 bases between. There are 16 residues in the CDR3. In DNA form, the CDR3 reads TGTGCCAGCTCACTCCAACAGCATACAACTAATGAAAAACTGTTTTTT. Amino acids: CASSLQQHTTNEKLFF.

The chain carries TRBV20-1 and TRBJ2-1; no clear D. Looked up from germline, CDR1 is DFQATT and CDR2 is SNEGSKA (reference sequence). This CDR3 spans 13 amino acids. Trimming pared 3 bases from V and 4 bases from J, leaving 10 bases between. The CDR3 DNA reads TGCAGTGCTAGTGTCAACCTATACAATGAGCAGTTCTTC. Protein product: CSASVNLYNEQFF.

This clone has more than one count but fewer than ten. This chain uses TRBV5-1 with TRBJ2-7, with a weak D call TRBD1 (7 bases). The length of the CDR3 is 14 residues. CDR1 and CDR2 (germline): SGHRS, YFSETQ. Trimming pared 0 bases from V and 6 bases from J, leaving 13 bases between. CDR3 nucleotide sequence: TGCGCCAGCAGCTTGGAGGAGGGGGCACGCGAGCAGTACTTC. This translates into CASSLEEGAREQYF.

CDR3 amino acids: CASSLDRKQFF. The CDR3 DNA follows: TGTGCCAGCTCATTAGACAGGAAGCAGTTCTTC. The chain couples TRBV18 to TRBJ2-1; tentatively, D is TRBD1 (6 bases). This CDR3 is built from 11 residues. Germline V gene lookup returns CDR1 KGHSH and CDR2 LQKENI. The V and J ends lost 5 bases and 11 bases respectively, with 10 bases between them.